Presented here are 24 T cell receptor beta chains from one specimen sequenced in a study of shared clonotypes between healthy human individuals. Assay used: immunoSEQ multiplex PCR; TCRdb lists only in-frame clones, some missing. The sample holds about 1 million clones, under 80% seen once. The sequenced sample consisted of memory CD4+ T cells sorted from blood. As to subset: CD45RA-negative fraction. Every receptor here comes from a man between 18 and 35 years old in good health.

The V call is TRBV2, the J call TRBJ1-3; D is possibly TRBD1 (5 bases). Germline-derived CDR1 and CDR2 are SNHLY and FYNNEI. Trimming cost V 8 bases and J 6 bases, with 20 bases left between them. The CDR3 consists of 15 residues. The CDR3 loop is CASSRDSSRVNTIYF. DNA for the CDR3: TGTGCCAGCTCACGGGACTCCTCGAGGGTAAACACCATATATTTT.

The rearrangement uses TRBV18 and TRBJ1-2; D gene ambiguous. The CDR3 sequence is 15 residues long. Trimming cost V 3 bases and J 6 bases, with 17 bases left between them. Germline V lookup: CDR1 KGHSH, CDR2 LQKENI. The DNA for the CDR3 is TGTGCCAGCTCACCCGGCCTAACTCGAGGAGATGGCTACACCTTC. Its translation is CASSPGLTRGDGYTF.

This clone showed up many times. The chain is built from TRBV2 and TRBJ2-2, with 8 bases identical to TRBD2. CDR1 is SNHLY and CDR2 is FYNNEI in the germline V gene. The CDR3 contains 15 residues. V shed 6 bases, J shed 4 bases, and the junction held 7 bases outside the gene matches. CDR3 nucleotides: TGTGCCAGCAGCTTTCAGACTAGCGTCACCGGGGAGCTGTTTTTT. Protein sequence: CASSFQTSVTGELFF.

This sequence joins TRBV5-6 and TRBJ1-3, with 8 bases fitting TRBD1. The trim removed 4 bases at V and 3 bases at J, leaving 3 bases unmatched. The CDR3 spans 14 residues. Per germline, CDR1 SGHDT and CDR2 YYEEEE. The CDR3 here is CASSRTGIGNTIYF. CDR3 DNA sequence: TGTGCCAGCAGCCGGACAGGGATTGGAAACACCATATATTTT.

The V and J genes are TRBV7-9 and TRBJ1-1; weak D call: TRBD1 (6 bases). The germline V gene has CDR1 SEHNR and CDR2 FQNEAQ (reference sequence). This CDR3 comprises 15 residues. V was pared by 4 bases and J by 4 bases, with 16 bases between. The CDR3 is CASSSPASTGTEAFF. CDR3 bases: TGTGCCAGCAGCTCACCAGCCTCGACAGGCACTGAAGCTTTCTTT.

Concerning this clone itself: Sequence at one end of the junction differs from germline and may be a read error. The V gene is TRBV2, the J gene TRBJ1-1; D might be TRBD1 (6 bases). Looked up from germline, CDR1 is SNHLY and CDR2 is FYNNEI. This CDR3 region has 13 residues. The chain's CDR3 is CASSRRGATEAFF. As DNA, the CDR3 is TGTGCCAGCTCCCGACGGGGGGCCACTGAAGCCTTCTTT.

This clone was seen repeatedly, ten times or more. The sample carries other DNA sequences with the same CDR3. CDR3 coding DNA: TGTGCCAGCAGCTTAAATGGCCGGCAAGGGAGTGAAAAACTGTTTTTT. Translated, it gives CASSLNGRQGSEKLFF. The chain is built from TRBV7-9 and TRBJ1-4; no clear D gene. The germline gives CDR1 SEHNR, CDR2 FQNEAQ (reference sequence). V was trimmed by 2 bases and J by 7 bases, leaving 17 bases between them. The CDR3 sequence is 16 residues long.

V gene TRBV5-1 combines with J gene TRBJ1-2; TRBD1 is a possible D gene (6 bases). CDR1 and CDR2 (germline): SGHRS, YFSETQ. This CDR3 spans 14 amino acids. With 0 bases removed from V and 8 bases from J, the gap between germline ends came to 14 bases. The CDR3 nucleotides are TGCGCCAGCAGCTTGGTACAGGGTTATATGGGCTACACCTTC. Protein product: CASSLVQGYMGYTF.

At least ten counts were recorded for this clone. The CDR3 protein is CASSEGWQGSRETQYF. CDR3 in DNA: TGTGCCAGCAGTGAAGGTTGGCAGGGTAGCCGGGAGACCCAGTACTTC. The V gene is TRBV6-1, the J gene TRBJ2-5; a weak D match, TRBD1 (5 bases). V lost 1 base and J lost 5, with 17 bases in between. Germline CDR1 is MNHNS and CDR2 is SASEGT. The CDR3 has 16 amino acids.

A single count supports this clone. The rearrangement uses TRBV21-1 and TRBJ1-4. TRBV21-1 is designated a pseudogene. This CDR3 comprises 12 residues. The CDR3 coding sequence is TGTGCCAGCTCCACCCGGGGGGAAAAACTGTTTTTT. Protein: CASSTRGEKLFF.

This rearrangement joins TRBV27 to TRBJ1-3; a weak D match, TRBD1 (6 bases). The CDR3 is 15 residues long. The germline V gene encodes CDR1 MNHEY and CDR2 SMNVEV (reference sequence). V was trimmed by 6 bases and J by 4 bases, leaving 16 bases between them. The CDR3 is CASRAVGGAGNTIYF. The DNA of the CDR3 is TGTGCCAGCAGGGCCGTTGGGGGCGCGGGAAACACCATATATTTT.

This clone was detected a few times. The V gene is TRBV21-1, the J gene TRBJ1-6; the D call TRBD1 from the table was never checked on the DNA. TRBV21-1 is a pseudogene. The length of the CDR3 is 16 residues. The CDR3 spells CASSIQGLRKNSPLHF. The CDR3 DNA reads as TGTGCCAGCAGCATACAGGGATTAAGGAAAAATTCACCCCTCCACTTT.

This sequence joins TRBV19 and TRBJ1-1; D not certain. The CDR3 loop spans 15 amino acids. V lost 5 bases and J 5 bases, leaving 18 bases between the germline ends. Germline V gene sequence: CDR1 LNHDA, CDR2 SQIVND (reference sequence). The CDR3 reads CASSSLDPLLTEAFF. CDR3 sequence (DNA): TGTGCCAGTAGTTCTTTGGACCCGCTACTAACTGAAGCTTTCTTT.

This sequence joins TRBV15 and TRBJ2-3, with D perhaps TRBD2 (6 bases). Germline values: CDR1 LNHNV, CDR2 YYDKDF (reference sequence). With 5 bases removed from V and 3 bases from J, the gap between germline ends came to 21 bases. This CDR3 has 17 residues. As DNA, the CDR3 is TGTGCCACCAGCGCCACAAAGCGGGCAGGAGGGACAGATACGCAGTATTTT. This gives the protein CATSATKRAGGTDTQYF.

The chain employs TRBV7-3 and TRBJ1-1; 10 positions agree with TRBD1. Germline V gene sequence: CDR1 SGHTA, CDR2 FQGTGA. Trimming at V came to 8 bases and at J to 4 bases, leaving 4 bases not matched to a gene. The length of the CDR3 is 13 residues. CDR3 nucleotides: TGTGCCAGCCGACAGGGGGCAGGCACTGAAGCTTTCTTT. Translation gives CASRQGAGTEAFF.

This chain links TRBV30 with TRBJ2-7, with 8 bases matching TRBD1. Germline lookup yields CDR1 GTSNPN and CDR2 SVGIG (reference sequence). This CDR3 has 13 amino acids. Trimming took 5 bases from V and 1 from J; bases not matched to a gene: 4. This chain's CDR3 is CAWRQGASYEQYF. CDR3 DNA sequence: TGTGCCTGGCGGCAGGGGGCATCCTACGAGCAGTACTTC.

V and J are TRBV6-1 and TRBJ1-4; a weak D match, TRBD1 (5 bases). This CDR3 has 16 residues. V lost 4 bases and J lost 3, with 15 bases in between. CDR1 is MNHNS, CDR2 SASEGT, per germline. CDR3 residues: CASSVGAGAANEKLFF. The CDR3 bases are TGTGCCAGCAGTGTAGGGGCGGGCGCTGCTAATGAAAAACTGTTTTTT.

This clone was recorded once. The gene calls are TRBV4-1 and TRBJ1-5; no clear D. The CDR3 is 13 residues long. Germline V gives CDR1 MGHRA, CDR2 YSYEKL. Trimming took 0 bases from V and 8 from J, leaving 8 bases between them. The CDR3 reads CASSQDPSEPQHF. The CDR3, as DNA: TGCGCCAGCAGCCAAGACCCCTCCGAGCCCCAGCATTTT.

The chain combines TRBV25-1 with TRBJ2-1; 11 bases line up with TRBD2. The germline V gene encodes CDR1 MGHDK and CDR2 SYGVNS. CDR3 length: 15 amino acids. Unmatched junction bases numbered 8, after V lost 5 bases and J lost 8 bases. Written as DNA, the CDR3 is TGTGCCAGCAGTCCACTAGCGGGGGCTCGGGATGAGCAGTTCTTC. It yields the protein CASSPLAGARDEQFF.

The rearrangement uses TRBV6-5 and TRBJ1-2; the D gene is possibly TRBD1 (5 bases). Germline V gene lookup returns CDR1 MNHEY and CDR2 SVGAGI. The CDR3 is 13 amino acids. V dropped 6 bases and J dropped 7 bases, with 15 bases sitting between them. This CDR3 reads CASRPTGFGGYTF. CDR3 in DNA: TGTGCCAGCAGACCTACAGGTTTCGGTGGCTACACCTTC.

In regard to this clone: The same CDR3 can be traced to other DNA sequences in this sample. The chain joins TRBV5-4 to TRBJ2-1, with D possibly being TRBD2 (7 bases). The CDR3 spans 15 residues. In germline, CDR1 is SGHNT, CDR2 YYREEE (reference sequence). Trimming cost V 0 bases and J 3 bases, with 10 bases left between them. CDR3 DNA sequence: TGTGCCAGCAGCTTGGGCGGGGGCGGCTACAATGAGCAGTTCTTC. Its protein product is CASSLGGGGYNEQFF. Full variable domain (rest looked up from reference TRBV5-4 and TRBJ2-1): ETGVTQSPTHLIKTRGQQVTLRCSSQSGHNTVSWYQQALGQGPQFIFQYYREEENGRGNFPPRFSGLQFPNYSSELNVNALELDDSALYLCASSLGGGGYNEQFFGPGTRLTVL.

For this clone: Other DNA sequences in this specimen translate into the identical CDR3. V gene TRBV5-1 combines with J gene TRBJ1-4; the D gene is possibly TRBD1 (6 bases). This CDR3 has 15 amino acids. Germline V gene data show CDR1 as SGHRS and CDR2 as YFSETQ. V was pared by 4 bases and J by 0 bases, with 10 bases between. The CDR3 nucleotides read TGCGCCAGCAGCCTGGACAGTGCAACTAATGAAAAACTGTTTTTT. Translated, it gives CASSLDSATNEKLFF.

The CDR3 sequence: CASNDYGTARDDQPQHF. CDR3 nucleotide sequence: TGTGCCAGCAACGACTATGGGACAGCCCGAGATGATCAGCCCCAGCATTTT. The genes are TRBV7-8 and TRBJ1-5; 7 nucleotides agree with TRBD1. V lost 7 bases to trimming and J lost 5 bases; unmatched junction nucleotides: 17. This CDR3 comprises 17 residues. Germline V gives CDR1 SGHVS, CDR2 FQNEAQ.

This rearrangement joins TRBV28 to TRBJ1-1; the match to TRBD1 covers 7 bases. With 4 bases clipped from V and 0 bases from J, the junction kept 8 bases outside the gene matches. Germline values: CDR1 MDHEN, CDR2 SYDVKM. The CDR3 loop spans 16 amino acids. The CDR3 here is CASSWPRGAMNTEAFF. In nucleotides, the CDR3 is TGTGCCAGCAGTTGGCCCAGGGGGGCCATGAACACTGAAGCTTTCTTT.